This note documents a single T cell receptor (beta chain) sequence. It has no known antigen specificity. Base qualities are not provided; no much larger clone lies one nucleotide away. These data are taken from a study of shared clonotypes between healthy human individuals (TCRdb year 2020). Some background on the complete study: A couple of women and a few men aged 18 to 49 years were included in the cohort. For each donor, CD4 naive and CD4 memory were each run on three plates, CD8 naive on two plates, and CD8 memory on one plate. Blood TCR repertoires of about five healthy adults were deeply sequenced to estimate repertoire size and the extent of clonotype sharing between individuals. Different laboratories and diverse techniques were used to prepare libraries and sequence TCR repertoires, to increase sequencing depth and limit assay-specific biases. Each donor's leukapheresis produced roughly between about 0.8 and 10 billion PBMCs. What the authors observed across the whole study: The small number of donors limited the genetic and exposure-history diversity represented. Estimated clonotype richness was generally larger for naive than for memory subsets. Compared with non-shared clonotypes, the clonotypes found in all four sorted-subset donors had higher generation probabilities. Sampling was restricted to blood, and TCR repertoires in tissues likely differ from the TCR repertoires found in blood. Sharing across a handful of donors was observed for 4.5% to 6.5% of naive CD4, under 4% of naive CD8, 2% to 2.5% of memory CD4, and 0.4% of memory CD8 clonotypes. Even with the large sequencing depth, rarefaction of the sorted-subset datasets indicated that sequencing was incomplete. Pairwise subsampling led to the expectation that sequencing depth would affect the degree of clonotype sharing among donors.

In the germline V gene, CDR1 corresponds to MDHEN and CDR2 to SYDVKM. From cysteine to phenylalanine, the CDR3 is 14 amino acids long. Only the CDR3 part of the read is kept: 42 bases, read in frame from the first base. The V end loses 6 bases and the J end loses 2 bases, and a stretch of 14 bases separates them. For the CD8 naive samples, CD45RO-negative cells were positively selected for CCR7, yielding a CD45RA+CCR7+ population from which TemRA cells were excluded. The donors were healthy, HIV-negative adults who had no recently reported acute infections or vaccinations. Every donor was a Caucasian adult residing in Nashville, Tennessee, USA. Blood was obtained by leukapheresis, after which PBMCs were separated by Ficoll-Histopaque density gradient centrifugation and cryopreserved in liquid nitrogen vapor phase. Purity and quantity of every magnetically sorted T cell population were checked by analytical flow cytometry. From each sorted fraction, genomic DNA was isolated and quantified by UV absorbance on a Nanodrop 2000c.

Using the deep immunoSEQ assay, multiplex PCR amplified TCR CDR3 regions from genomic DNA. For each cell subset, the extracted genomic DNA was distributed evenly across all wells of several immunoSEQ 96-well plates, and each plate served as one replicate. For sorted subsets, 200 ng of genomic DNA, equivalent to around 31,000 T cell genomes, went into each replicate PCR. Purified libraries were quantified with a Qubit 3.0 fluorometer, sized on a Bioanalyzer 2100, and re-quantified with the KAPA Library Quantification kit. Each immunoSEQ 96-well plate was sequenced on its own single-read 150-cycle Illumina NextSeq 550 flow cell. Turning to the authors' computational methods: Because the immunoSEQ output included only junctional sequences and no quality scores, the filtering could not be the same as the filtering used for full-length reads. To assign V/J genes and CDR3, sequences were annotated against IMGT germline references using PyIR, a Python wrapper for IgBLAST v1.9. Any read was removed if the V/J assignment was weak (E-value above 1e-6), the CDR3 was missing, or the read contained stop codons, out-of-frame junctions, or ambiguous translated residues. A V3J clonotype was defined by an identical inferred V gene, J gene, and CDR3 amino acid sequence. Percentage overlap between repertoires was calculated by dividing the number of shared unique clonotypes by the size of the smaller repertoire. Richness of each repertoire was evaluated using RTK rarefaction, the Chao1 estimator, and Recon v2.1 estimates of unobserved clonotypes. Generation probabilities for all TCRbeta clonotypes obtained by the gDNA method from a handful of donors were computed using OLGA. TCRdb's version of the immuneACCESS table is confined to in-frame rearrangements and falls short of the full clone set. An unresolved V gene accounts for under half of the shortfall where checked; the remainder is of unknown origin. From that table come the V and J calls and clone size; the DNA was used to work out D and trimming. The sample includes about 1,800,000 clones, with over 85% observed a single time. The top ten clonotypes cover roughly 1.2% of the sample.

The TCR was taken from a man aged 18 to 35 in good health. Sequencing was done on a sample of naive CD8+ T cells sorted from blood. The intended sense of this specimen's cell subset or site label: CD45RA+CCR7+. The chain is assembled from TRBV28 and TRBJ2-7, with the D gene too uncertain to name. The encoded CDR3 is CASSPSNSAYEQYF. The sequenced DNA: TGTGCCAGCAGCCCAAGTAATTCGGCCTACGAGCAGTACTTC.